This TCR beta chain was identified during a study of glioma-infiltrating T cells after dendritic cell vaccination (dated by TCRdb to the mid-2010s). Study-level background: A cohort of roughly 15 glioblastoma patients from Phase I and II dendritic cell vaccination trials was included, of whom 9 were newly diagnosed and 6 had recurrent disease. Patients received three intradermal dendritic cell vaccine injections at biweekly intervals in the arm below the axilla. In glioblastoma patients vaccinated with dendritic cells, deep sequencing of TCR beta CDR3 regions served to measure tumor-infiltrating lymphocyte content and to compare repertoires between tumor and blood. Between the early 2000s and the early 2010s, the patients were given dendritic cell vaccination pulsed with autologous tumor lysate. The vaccine consisted of monocyte-derived dendritic cells cultured less than nine days with IL-4 and GM-CSF, then pulsed overnight with autologous tumor lysate. Survival after dendritic cell vaccination was correlated with TCR sequencing metrics such as TIL content and the overlap between tumor and blood repertoires. Results and caveats for the whole study, not just this receptor: After dendritic cell vaccination, a higher estimated pretreatment TIL content predicted longer time to progression and overall survival. No direct relationship between TCR clonality and survival was found, suggesting a diverse polyclonal response may matter. The response model built on TCR overlap across three groups was characterized as speculative, with prospective validation still needed. The cohort was small and heterogeneous, few patients had complete blood and tumor sets, and even fewer had initial-recurrent tumor pairs.

TCRB CDR3 regions were amplified from 1.5 to 2 ug genomic DNA, or all available DNA if less, using the immunoSEQ assay. The multiplex PCR employed 60 forward primers targeting TCR V beta segments and 13 reverse primers targeting J beta segments. To estimate reads per starting template, synthetic control templates were spiked into each sample at limiting dilution. Reads of 87 bp were generated by sequencing on the Illumina HiSeq System. Per the original workflow: PCR and sequencing errors were removed by merging closely related sequences with a nearest neighbor algorithm. TCR overlap was measured as the percentage of unique tumor TCR beta sequences also present in the same patient's peripheral blood. Here the immuneACCESS table is served through TCRdb, limited to in-frame sequences with V and J called. Missing clones are a known gap in these copies; in checked studies unresolved V genes cover under half, and the rest lacks a known reason. The V and J calls and clone size come from that table; D and trimming were worked out from the DNA. This sample lists fewer than 85,000 clones; 80% to 85% were detected once. Less than 8% of the sample is taken by the ten largest.

Patients were selected for having adequate residual fresh-frozen tumor tissue and more than two years of available survival data. None of the glioblastoma patients carried an isocitrate dehydrogenase mutation, although molecular status otherwise varied. PBMC collection took place before vaccination, two weeks after the third vaccination, and at tumor progression if progression occurred. The Qiagen DNeasy Blood extraction Kit was used to extract genomic DNA. As for this clone: Its target antigen remains unknown. No much larger clonotype is one base removed from it; base qualities were not supplied.

Germline trimming amounts to 1 base on V and 10 bases on J, with 12 as the count of junction bases outside the gene matches. From cysteine to phenylalanine, the CDR3 is 15 amino acids long. Of all the DNA, just the CDR3 is kept, 45 bases in frame from base 1. Looking up the germline V gene yields CDR1 ENHRY and CDR2 SYGVKD. The material was blood, obtained before dendritic cell vaccination. The chain is assembled from TRBV10-3 and TRBJ1-1; 7 bases in between match TRBD1. The sequence came from a human donor with glioblastoma. Here the CDR3 is given as CAISEFTQGGRGAFF. The DNA sequence is TGTGCCATCAGTGAGTTTACCCAGGGGGGCCGAGGAGCTTTCTTT.